This T cell receptor (beta chain) stems from a study of shared clonotypes between healthy human individuals. Study conclusions and caveats: The generation probabilities recorded for non-shared clonotypes fell below those of clonotypes shared by all four donors.

TCRdb keeps only in-frame clones here, not all; method: immunoSEQ multiplex PCR. The repertoire holds more than 2,000,000 clones, with roughly 93% as singletons. The germline V gene has CDR1 MNHEY and CDR2 SMNVEV (reference sequence). The CDR3 is 14 residues long. Trimming left V 1 base short and J 0 bases short, with 3 bases between. Worth noting for this clone: Its specificity is unknown.

This receptor was obtained from a man in his late teens or twenties in good health. Some clones in this sample may be carry-over from other donors' samples. Sample: naive CD4+ T cells from PBMCs. Indicated subset: CD45RA+ positively selected. The rearrangement uses TRBV27 and TRBJ1-4; D unresolved. The CDR3 protein is CASSLFATNEKLFF. The CDR3 coding sequence is TGTGCCAGCAGTTTATTCGCAACTAATGAAAAACTGTTTTTT.